These 25 T cell receptor beta chains share one sample of origin, sequenced in a study of blood T cell repertoires in COVID-19. Generated by immunoSEQ multiplex PCR, the TCRdb table keeps only in-frame clones and is missing some. The sample comprises 200,000 to 250,000 clones, 70% to 85% of which are singletons, and 4.5% to 5% rests with the top ten. The material sequenced was peripheral blood. The receptors originated from a woman over 75 with active or convalescent COVID-19.

This chain links TRBV25-1 with TRBJ2-5; no clear D gene. This CDR3 comprises 12 residues. Trimming took 9 bases from V and 9 from J, leaving 17 bases between them. The V gene's germline CDR1 is MGHDK and CDR2 SYGVNS. This CDR3 is CARPFRVISQYF. The CDR3 DNA is TGTGCCAGACCGTTTCGGGTGATCTCCCAGTACTTC. The full variable domain, its missing parts supplied by reference TRBV25-1 and TRBJ2-5, is EADIYQTPRYLVIGTGKKITLECSQTMGHDKMYWYQQDPGMELHLIHYSYGVNSTEKGDLSSESTVSRIRTEHFPLTLESARPSHTSQYLCARPFRVISQYFGPGTRLLVL.

The table lists this clone with a few counts. The chain carries TRBV7-9 and TRBJ2-3; 10 nucleotides align to TRBD2. From germline, CDR1 is SEHNR and CDR2 FQNEAQ (reference sequence). V shed 1 base and J 1 base; nucleotides not matched to a gene: 5. This CDR3 has 17 amino acids. Here the CDR3 reads CASSLGASGGRTDTQYF. In DNA, the CDR3 is TGTGCCAGCAGCTTAGGGGCTAGCGGGGGCCGCACAGATACGCAGTATTTT.

The chain is built from TRBV28 and TRBJ2-7; TRBD1 matches 8 bases. CDR3 length equals 14 residues. After removal of 4 bases from V and 4 bases from J, the junction contained 6 bases not matched to a gene. Germline values: CDR1 MDHEN, CDR2 SYDVKM. As DNA, the CDR3 is TGTGCCAGCAGTTGGTCCAGGGGGCTGTACGAGCAGTACTTC. As protein: CASSWSRGLYEQYF.

The chain joins TRBV28 to TRBJ1-2, with TRBD1 matching 8 bases. This CDR3 has 17 amino acids. The germline gives CDR1 MDHEN, CDR2 SYDVKM. V lost 2 bases to trimming and J lost 3 bases; unmatched junction nucleotides: 11. The CDR3 DNA reads TGTGCCAGCAGTTTACCTAATTTAAGACAGGGGCACTATGGCTACACCTTC. Translating gives CASSLPNLRQGHYGYTF.

This clone is a singleton in its sample. This rearrangement joins TRBV19 to TRBJ2-7; TRBD1 aligns across 9 bases. Germline CDR1 is LNHDA and CDR2 is SQIVND (reference sequence). CDR3 length equals 15 residues. Trimming at V came to 1 base and at J to 2 bases, leaving 3 bases not matched to a gene. The CDR3 is CASSIVGQGAYEQYF. CDR3 bases: TGTGCCAGTAGTATAGTGGGACAGGGAGCCTACGAGCAGTACTTC.

The chain employs TRBV4-1 and TRBJ2-5, with 8 nucleotides matching TRBD2. Germline lookup yields CDR1 MGHRA and CDR2 YSYEKL. CDR3 size: 16 residues. Trimming took 4 bases from V and 5 from J; bases not matched to a gene: 12. The DNA for the CDR3 is TGCGCCAGCAGCCTGAGGCTACCGGGAGGGGGGGAGACCCAGTACTTC. It specifies CASSLRLPGGGETQYF.

V and J are TRBV29-1 and TRBJ2-7; D might be TRBD2 (7 bases). V was cut by 7 bases and J by 5 bases, with 24 bases left in between. CDR3 length: 15 residues. The V gene's germline CDR1 is SQVTM and CDR2 ANQGSEA. The CDR3 DNA follows: TGCAGCGCGGTGGGGGGGCGCGCTAAGTCAGACGAGCAGTACTTC. Its translation: CSAVGGRAKSDEQYF.

CDR3 nucleotides: TGTGCCAGCAGCGGCGGACAGGGGATCTACAATGAGCAGTTCTTC. Encoded protein: CASSGGQGIYNEQFF. The rearrangement links TRBV9 to TRBJ2-1, with 9 bases fitting TRBD1. The CDR3 extends over 15 amino acids. V shed 3 bases, J shed 3 bases, and the junction held 4 bases outside the gene matches. Germline V lookup: CDR1 SGDLS, CDR2 YYNGEE.

This chain connects TRBV5-1 to TRBJ2-1, with 7 bases identical to TRBD1. The CDR3 is 14 amino acids. The germline V gene has CDR1 SGHRS and CDR2 YFSETQ. V lost 4 bases, J lost 10 bases, and 11 bases stayed unmatched. CDR3 DNA sequence: TGCGCCAGCAGCCCCGCCCCCACAGGGGTAGAGCAGTTCTTC. Amino acids: CASSPAPTGVEQFF.

This clone was recorded only once. The chain is built from TRBV5-1 and TRBJ1-3; 8 nucleotides agree with TRBD1. This CDR3 has 15 amino acids. Germline V gene sequence: CDR1 SGHRS, CDR2 YFSETQ. V was clipped by 5 bases and J by 4 bases; unmatched bases: 8. In nucleotides, the CDR3 is TGCGCCAGCAGGCCCTATGGACAGGGCGGAAACACCATATATTTT. This codes for CASRPYGQGGNTIYF.

V usage is TRBV18 and J usage is TRBJ2-3, with TRBD1 matching over 12 bases. The germline gives CDR1 KGHSH, CDR2 LQKENI. The CDR3 length is 16 residues. After removal of 4 bases from V and 5 bases from J, the junction contained 7 bases not matched to a gene. CDR3 sequence (DNA): TGTGCCAGCTCACTGGGGACAGGGGGCGCTGAAGATACGCAGTATTTT. This codes for CASSLGTGGAEDTQYF.

The chain has TRBV7-2 and TRBJ2-7; 11 nucleotides align to TRBD2. Trimming at V came to 2 bases and at J to 1 base, leaving 1 base not matched to a gene. Germline loops: CDR1 SGHTA, CDR2 FQGNSA. CDR3 size: 15 residues. The CDR3 reads CASSLRTSGSYEQYF. The CDR3, as DNA: TGTGCCAGCAGCTTAAGGACTAGCGGGTCCTACGAGCAGTACTTC.

A single count supports this clone. In DNA, the CDR3 is TGTGCCAGTAGTATGAAGAAACAGACCTATAATTCACCCCTCCACTTT. Translation gives CASSMKKQTYNSPLHF. The chain has TRBV19 and TRBJ1-6; no definite D call. Germline loops: CDR1 LNHDA, CDR2 SQIVND (reference sequence). CDR3 length: 16 amino acids. V lost 3 bases and J 2 bases, leaving 11 bases between the germline ends.

There are a few counts of this clone. The chain joins TRBV5-8 to TRBJ2-1; perhaps TRBD2 as D (5 bases). This CDR3 spans 13 amino acids. The V gene lost 7 bases and the J gene lost 3 bases, with 11 bases spanning the gap. The germline V gene has CDR1 SGHTS and CDR2 YDEGEE. CDR3 region: CASGRTLYNEQFF. The CDR3 DNA reads TGTGCCAGCGGAAGGACTCTCTACAATGAGCAGTTCTTC.

This clone was counted once. This chain joins TRBV11-2 and TRBJ2-7; 7 bases align to TRBD1. CDR3 size: 16 residues. Germline V gene sequence: CDR1 SGHAT, CDR2 FQNNGV. The ends lost 3 bases at V and 2 bases at J; junction bases unmatched: 10. CDR3: CASSFRGGRGTYEQYF. CDR3 DNA sequence: TGTGCCAGCAGCTTCCGGGGTGGCAGGGGGACCTACGAGCAGTACTTC. Variable domain in full (rest from reference TRBV11-2 and TRBJ2-7): EAGVAQSPRYKIIEKRQSVAFWCNPISGHATLYWYQQILGQGPKLLIQFQNNGVVDDSQLPKDRFSAERLKGVDSTLKIQPAKLEDSAVYLCASSFRGGRGTYEQYFGPGTRLTVT.

The V and J genes are TRBV20-1 and TRBJ1-1; maybe TRBD1 (5 bases). Deletions cut 3 bases from V and 6 bases from J, with 8 bases between. Germline CDR1 DFQATT, CDR2 SNEGSKA (reference sequence). CDR3 length: 11 residues. The CDR3 protein is CSARTDAEAFF. CDR3 in DNA: TGCAGTGCTAGGACAGACGCTGAAGCTTTCTTT.

The chain joins TRBV3-1 (or the pseudogene TRBV3-2) to TRBJ1-5; D not resolved. Germline V lookup: CDR1 LGHDT, CDR2 YNNKEL (reference sequence). The CDR3 consists of 14 residues. Trimming stripped 4 bases from V and 4 bases from J, with 11 bases between. CDR3 loop: CASSRGNQNQPQHF. CDR3 nucleotides: TGTGCCAGCAGCCGCGGAAACCAAAATCAGCCCCAGCATTTT.

This chain uses TRBV18 with TRBJ2-5; TRBD2 aligns across 15 bases. Trimming removed 1 base from V and 4 bases from J; junction bases left unmatched: 1. The V gene's germline CDR1 is KGHSH and CDR2 LQKENI. The CDR3 sequence is 16 residues long. In DNA, the CDR3 is TGTGCCAGCTCACCACTGGGACTAGCGGGAGGAGAGACCCAGTACTTC. Residues: CASSPLGLAGGETQYF.

The chain uses TRBV6-1 and TRBJ1-6, with no clear D. Germline V CDR1 and CDR2: MNHNS, SASEGT. This CDR3 region has 11 residues. The V end lost 3 bases, the J end lost 13 bases, and 7 bases lay between the germline ends. CDR3: CASSDSPPLHF. DNA of the CDR3: TGTGCCAGCAGTGACAGTCCCCCCCTCCACTTT.

This rearrangement joins TRBV29-1 to TRBJ2-3, with D unresolved. The ends were cut back, 4 bases at V and 4 bases at J, with 9 bases in the middle. Per the germline V gene, CDR1 is SQVTM and CDR2 is ANQGSEA. The CDR3 sequence is 12 residues long. DNA of the CDR3: TGCAGCGTTGGGAGTTGGTCAGATACGCAGTATTTT. Translating gives CSVGSWSDTQYF.

The J gene is TRBJ2-1, the V gene TRBV5-1; D ambiguous. The germline V gene has CDR1 SGHRS and CDR2 YFSETQ. V was cut by 3 bases and J by 5 bases, with 12 bases left in between. There are 14 residues in the CDR3. The DNA for the CDR3 is TGCGCCAGCAGCTCGAGTAGCACCCACAATGAGCAGTTCTTC. It codes for CASSSSSTHNEQFF.

The chain carries TRBV18 and TRBJ2-1; possible D gene TRBD2, 7 bases. CDR3 length equals 16 residues. V shed 3 bases and J shed 0 bases, with 12 bases lying between them. From germline, CDR1 is KGHSH and CDR2 LQKENI. The CDR3: CASSPLGGGSYNEQFF. DNA for the CDR3: TGTGCCAGCTCACCCCTAGGGGGGGGCTCCTACAATGAGCAGTTCTTC.

The chain combines TRBV30 with TRBJ1-2; D might be TRBD1 (5 bases). Germline assignment: CDR1 GTSNPN and CDR2 SVGIG (reference sequence). V was trimmed by 4 bases and J by 0 bases, leaving 15 bases between them. CDR3 length: 15 amino acids. Here the CDR3 DNA reads TGTGCCTGGACTCCTTTAGGGGTACCTAACTATGGCTACACCTTC. Its protein product is CAWTPLGVPNYGYTF.

J is TRBJ2-3 and V is TRBV5-1; TRBD2 matches at 14 bases. Germline-derived CDR1 and CDR2 are SGHRS and YFSETQ. The length of the CDR3 is 17 residues. V lost 4 bases, J lost 2 bases, and 6 bases stayed unmatched. The CDR3 DNA sequence: TGCGCCAGCAGCCCCGGACTAGCGGGGGGATACACAGATACGCAGTATTTT. This sequence encodes CASSPGLAGGYTDTQYF. Full variable domain (rest looked up from reference TRBV5-1 and TRBJ2-3): KAGVTQTPRYLIKTRGQQVTLSCSPISGHRSVSWYQQTPGQGLQFLFEYFSETQRNKGNFPGRFSGRQFSNSRSEMNVSTLELGDSALYLCASSPGLAGGYTDTQYFGPGTRLTVL.

The gene calls are TRBV28 and TRBJ1-1, with TRBD1 identical over 7 bases. In germline, CDR1 is MDHEN, CDR2 SYDVKM. The V and J ends lost 5 bases and 4 bases, in that order; junction bases with no gene match: 10. This CDR3 has 15 amino acids. The CDR3 nucleotides read TGTGCCAGCAGTGGATCCGGGACAGATTTCACTGAAGCTTTCTTT. The encoded protein is CASSGSGTDFTEAFF.